The 21 T cell receptor beta chains reported below all come from one sample, sequenced in a study of T cell responses to AZD1222 COVID-19 vaccine. The protocol was immunoSEQ multiplex PCR, while the TCRdb copy is restricted to in-frame clones and leaves out a portion. The sample contains approximately 67,000 clones, roughly 88% of which appear only once. The source material was peripheral blood, sampled on day 0 of AZD1222 vaccination. The receptor set was obtained from an adult in good health.

This CDR3 reads CASTGRPGELFF. In DNA form, the CDR3 reads TGTGCCAGCACCGGGCGTCCCGGGGAGCTGTTTTTT. The V and J genes are TRBV28 and TRBJ2-2; D gene uncertain. CDR1 and CDR2 from the germline V gene are MDHEN and SYDVKM. Trimming took 7 bases from V and 6 from J, leaving 9 bases between them. This CDR3 is built from 12 residues.

The V gene is TRBV18, the J gene TRBJ1-6, with 9 bases aligning to TRBD1. CDR1 KGHSH and CDR2 LQKENI come from the germline V gene. Trimming removed 1 base from V and 10 bases from J; junction bases left unmatched: 2. There are 14 residues in the CDR3. For the CDR3, the DNA is TGTGCCAGCTCACCACGGACAGGGGAGTCACCCCTCCACTTT. This sequence encodes CASSPRTGESPLHF.

The chain is built from TRBV7-2 and TRBJ2-5; D gene uncertain. Germline CDR1 and CDR2: SGHTA and FQGNSA. The CDR3 has 13 amino acids. V shed 5 bases and J shed 1 base, with 8 bases lying between them. CDR3 in DNA: TGTGCCAGCAGCCCCCCCTCCCAAGAGACCCAGTACTTC. This encodes CASSPPSQETQYF.

The chain uses TRBV7-2 and TRBJ2-7, with a tentative D call TRBD2 (6 bases). This CDR3 is built from 15 residues. V was shortened by 3 bases and J by 1 base, with 13 bases between the two germline ends. From germline, CDR1 is SGHTA and CDR2 FQGNSA. DNA for the CDR3: TGTGCCAGCAGCTTGGGGGGTTTGGGTTCCTACGAGCAGTACTTC. This gives the protein CASSLGGLGSYEQYF.

This chain links TRBV4-2 with TRBJ1-2; the D is unclear. V dropped 2 bases and J dropped 6 bases, with 10 bases sitting between them. Germline V gene sequence: CDR1 LGHNA, CDR2 YNFKEQ. This CDR3 spans 13 amino acids. CDR3 residues: CASSQSLRDGYTF. Here the CDR3 DNA reads TGTGCCAGCAGCCAATCACTCCGCGATGGCTACACCTTC.

CDR3 nucleotides: TGTGCCAGCAGCTTAGGACAGGGAGGAGGCTACGAGCAGTACTTC. This codes for CASSLGQGGGYEQYF. This rearrangement joins TRBV7-8 to TRBJ2-7; the D gene is possibly TRBD1 (7 bases). CDR1 SGHVS and CDR2 FQNEAQ come from the germline V gene. The CDR3 is made up of 15 amino acids. V gave up 1 base and J gave up 3 bases, with 13 bases separating them.

The chain links TRBV15 to TRBJ1-2; possible D gene TRBD1, 5 bases. This CDR3 has 16 amino acids. Germline assignment: CDR1 LNHNV and CDR2 YYDKDF (reference sequence). V was clipped by 0 bases and J by 2 bases, with 13 bases between them. For the CDR3, the DNA is TGTGCCACCAGCAGAGATGTGGCGGGACCGAACTATGGCTACACCTTC. Translated, it gives CATSRDVAGPNYGYTF.

The CDR3 sequence: CATSARREEEPQHF. Here the CDR3 DNA reads TGTGCCACCAGTGCTCGACGGGAGGAAGAGCCCCAGCATTTT. The chain carries TRBV24-1 and TRBJ1-5, with D uncertain. V gave up 5 bases and J gave up 8 bases, with 15 bases separating them. Germline V lookup: CDR1 KGHDR, CDR2 SFDVKD. The CDR3 loop spans 14 amino acids.

This clone appeared a single time. The chain employs TRBV27 and TRBJ2-2, with D hard to call. Germline CDR1 and CDR2: MNHEY and SMNVEV (reference sequence). The CDR3 is 15 residues long. Trimming stripped 3 bases from V and 2 bases from J, with 10 bases between. CDR3 DNA sequence: TGTGCCAGCAGTTTTAGAAAGGGAAACACCGGGGAGCTGTTTTTT. Its protein is CASSFRKGNTGELFF.

V usage is TRBV28 and J usage is TRBJ1-5, with 8 bases aligning to TRBD1. Germline assignment: CDR1 MDHEN and CDR2 SYDVKM. Losses at the gene ends were 4 bases for V and 1 base for J; bases not matched to a gene: 9. This CDR3 has 17 amino acids. As DNA, the CDR3 is TGTGCCAGCAGTTCCACACGGACAGGGTTGAGCAATCAGCCCCAGCATTTT. Protein product: CASSSTRTGLSNQPQHF.

The gene calls are TRBV4-3 and TRBJ1-4; D unresolved. Trimming stripped 0 bases from V and 7 bases from J, with 12 bases between. The CDR3 length is 15 residues. The V gene's germline CDR1 is LGHNA and CDR2 YSLEER. CDR3 sequence: CASSQDPGSAEKLFF. In nucleotides, the CDR3 is TGCGCCAGCAGCCAAGATCCGGGGAGTGCTGAAAAACTGTTTTTT.

This clone showed up just a few times. The CDR3 is CASSEGDRLDTQYF. DNA of the CDR3: TGCGCCAGCAGCGAGGGTGACCGTCTAGATACGCAGTATTTT. The chain recombines TRBV10-2 with TRBJ2-3; perhaps TRBD2 as D (5 bases). Germline-derived CDR1 and CDR2 are WSHSY and SAAADI. Trimming took off 6 bases at V and 5 bases at J, with 15 bases between the two ends. The CDR3 loop spans 14 amino acids.

This clone has only a few counts. The J gene is TRBJ1-4, the V gene TRBV5-6; D remains ambiguous. Germline V gene data show CDR1 as SGHDT and CDR2 as YYEEEE. This CDR3 comprises 12 residues. Trimming took off 4 bases at V and 7 bases at J, with 8 bases between the two ends. CDR3 nucleotide sequence: TGTGCCAGCAGCCTTTTGCGTGAAAAACTGTTTTTT. Residues: CASSLLREKLFF.

This clone was seen once. The rearrangement uses TRBV3-1 (or the pseudogene TRBV3-2) and TRBJ2-1; 13 nucleotides align to TRBD2. CDR3 size: 17 residues. The germline gives CDR1 LGHDT, CDR2 YNNKEL (reference sequence). With V trimmed by 2 bases and J by 5 bases, 6 bases remained unmatched. The CDR3 DNA reads as TGTGCCAGCAGCCAACGGACTAGCGGGAGAGGTCACAATGAGCAGTTCTTC. This gives the protein CASSQRTSGRGHNEQFF.

The chain uses TRBV4-2 and TRBJ1-4; perhaps TRBD1 as D (5 bases). The CDR3 totals 15 residues. CDR1 is LGHNA, CDR2 YNFKEQ, per germline. Trimming removed 2 bases from V and 8 bases from J, with 15 bases in between. In nucleotides, the CDR3 is TGTGCCAGCAGCCAATATGGACAACAGATAGAAAAACTGTTTTTT. Amino acid sequence: CASSQYGQQIEKLFF.

V is TRBV9 and J is TRBJ2-6; the D gene is possibly TRBD1 (5 bases). CDR3 length: 15 residues. V was shortened by 3 bases and J by 1 base, with 8 bases between the two germline ends. Germline CDR1 SGDLS, CDR2 YYNGEE. CDR3 bases: TGTGCCAGCAGCGCCGCAGGGTCTGGGGCCAACGTCCTGACTTTC. Its translation: CASSAAGSGANVLTF.

This chain joins TRBV3-1 (or the pseudogene TRBV3-2) and TRBJ1-6, with TRBD1 matching 7 bases. CDR3 length: 16 amino acids. Germline V gene lookup returns CDR1 LGHDT and CDR2 YNNKEL (reference sequence). J was trimmed by 7 bases and V by 1 base; bases with no gene match: 7. CDR3 protein: CASSQVLARGNSPLHF. The CDR3 DNA sequence: TGTGCCAGCAGCCAAGTCCTGGCCAGGGGGAATTCACCCCTCCACTTT.

The rearrangement uses TRBV19 and TRBJ2-5; D perhaps matches TRBD2 (6 bases). Germline V gives CDR1 LNHDA, CDR2 SQIVND (reference sequence). The CDR3 is 14 amino acids. The V end lost 3 bases, the J end lost 1 base, and 9 bases lay between the germline ends. CDR3 sequence: CASSMEGGQETQYF. The DNA of the CDR3 is TGTGCCAGTAGTATGGAGGGAGGCCAAGAGACCCAGTACTTC.

The V call is TRBV7-3, the J call TRBJ2-1; D is tentatively TRBD1 or TRBD2 (5 bases each). Germline CDR1 reads SGHTA; CDR2 reads FQGTGA. This CDR3 is 15 amino acids long. The V end lost 5 bases, the J end lost 7 bases, and 18 bases lay between the germline ends. DNA of the CDR3: TGTGCCAGCAGCCACAATCGGGACCCTGGGAATGAGCAGTTCTTC. Translation: CASSHNRDPGNEQFF.

The chain recombines TRBV7-2 with TRBJ2-3; TRBD1 aligns across 8 bases. After removal of 3 bases from V and 1 base from J, the junction contained 0 bases not matched to a gene. The CDR3 length is 14 residues. Looked up from germline, CDR1 is SGHTA and CDR2 is FQGNSA. CDR3 bases: TGTGCCAGCAGCTTGGGACAGGGCACAGATACGCAGTATTTT. It yields the protein CASSLGQGTDTQYF.

The chain combines TRBV9 with TRBJ1-1; TRBD1 might be the D (5 bases). The CDR3 length is 14 residues. The V gene lost 3 bases and the J gene lost 3 bases, with 12 bases spanning the gap. Looked up from germline, CDR1 is SGDLS and CDR2 is YYNGEE. DNA of the CDR3: TGTGCCAGCAGCGGTCCCTGGGGGGACACTGAAGCTTTCTTT. Encoded protein: CASSGPWGDTEAFF.